These T cell receptor beta chains were read from a single sample in a study of T cell repertoires in ileal Crohn's disease. TCRdb keeps only in-frame clones here, not all; method: immunoSEQ multiplex PCR. The sample lists fewer than 2,000 clones; under 90% were seen once. Sequencing was performed on ileal tissue. Receptors originate from an adult with Crohn's disease. CDR3s include the opening cysteine and the closing phenylalanine or tryptophan. The order of the fields is CDR3 length, D gene, J gene, clone size, V gene, CDR3 DNA, CDR3 protein. A D gene is named only where the DNA matches it firmly. Size is omitted from some rows. Given values are once, few, many or a class for expanded clones.

len: 15; d_gene: NA; j_gene: TRBJ1-5; abundance: NA; v_gene: TRBV2; CDR3nt: TGTGCCAGCCGACGGGAGGGGGGCTCGAATCAGCCCCAGCATTTT; CDR3aa: CASRREGGSNQPQHF
len: 16; d_gene: TRBD1; j_gene: TRBJ1-2; abundance: NA; v_gene: TRBV25-1; CDR3nt: TGTGCCAGCAGTGAATCCGCGACAGGGGAGGTCTATGGCTACACCTTC; CDR3aa: CASSESATGEVYGYTF
len: 17; d_gene: NA; j_gene: TRBJ1-2; abundance: NA; v_gene: TRBV7-9; CDR3nt: TGTGCCAGCAGCTCCCCAGGTTCCCCTACTTCTAACTATGGCTACACCTTC; CDR3aa: CASSSPGSPTSNYGYTF
len: 14; d_gene: NA; j_gene: TRBJ2-7; abundance: NA; v_gene: TRBV4-1; CDR3nt: TGCGCCAGCAGCAAACTCCCAGGCTCCTACGAGCAGTACTTC; CDR3aa: CASSKLPGSYEQYF
len: 12; d_gene: NA; j_gene: TRBJ2-2; abundance: NA; v_gene: TRBV2; CDR3nt: TGTGCCAGCACTGGGGAGACGGGGGAGCTGTTTTTT; CDR3aa: CASTGETGELFF
len: 12; d_gene: TRBD1; j_gene: TRBJ2-1; abundance: NA; v_gene: TRBV6-5; CDR3nt: TGTGCCAGCAGTACAGGGGGCGATGAGCAGTTCTTC; CDR3aa: CASSTGGDEQFF
len: 15; d_gene: NA; j_gene: TRBJ1-3; abundance: NA; v_gene: TRBV5-5; CDR3nt: TGTGCCAGCAGCTTTATGTCAGGGCCTGGAAACACCATATATTTT; CDR3aa: CASSFMSGPGNTIYF
len: 15; d_gene: NA; j_gene: TRBJ2-7; abundance: NA; v_gene: TRBV10-1; CDR3nt: TGCGCCAGCAGTGAGTGCCGGGGGACCCCAAGGGAGCAGTACTTC; CDR3aa: CASSECRGTPREQYF
len: 16; d_gene: NA; j_gene: TRBJ2-6; abundance: NA; v_gene: TRBV18; CDR3nt: TGTGCCAGCTCACCACTTCAGGTGGCTGGGGCCAACGTCCTGACTTTC; CDR3aa: CASSPLQVAGANVLTF
len: 17; d_gene: TRBD2; j_gene: TRBJ2-2; abundance: large; v_gene: TRBV2; CDR3nt: TGTGCCAGCAGTGGGGGGACTAGCGGGGGTTACACCGGGGAGCTGTTTTTT; CDR3aa: CASSGGTSGGYTGELFF
len: 15; d_gene: TRBD1; j_gene: TRBJ2-1; abundance: once; v_gene: TRBV18; CDR3nt: TGTGCCAGCTCACCGACAGGGGCGATGAACAATGAGCAGTTCTTC; CDR3aa: CASSPTGAMNNEQFF
len: 14; d_gene: NA; j_gene: TRBJ2-4; abundance: once; v_gene: TRBV4-1; CDR3nt: TGCGCCAGCAGCCAAGATCGGCGGGGAAACATTCAGTACTTC; CDR3aa: CASSQDRRGNIQYF
len: 13; d_gene: TRBD1; j_gene: TRBJ2-4; abundance: NA; v_gene: TRBV5-6; CDR3nt: TGTGCCAGCAGCTTGGCAACAGGGGACATTCAGTACTTC; CDR3aa: CASSLATGDIQYF
len: 13; d_gene: NA; j_gene: TRBJ2-2; abundance: NA; v_gene: TRBV6-1; CDR3nt: TGTGCCAGCAGTGAAGCCGACACCGGGGAGCTGTTTTTT; CDR3aa: CASSEADTGELFF
len: 14; d_gene: TRBD1; j_gene: TRBJ2-7; abundance: NA; v_gene: TRBV6-1; CDR3nt: TGTGCCAGCAGTGATGCAGGGGGATCTTACGAGCAGTACTTC; CDR3aa: CASSDAGGSYEQYF
len: 12; d_gene: NA; j_gene: TRBJ1-1; abundance: NA; v_gene: TRBV29-1; CDR3nt: TGCAGCGTCGGACGGGAGAACACTGAAGCTTTCTTT; CDR3aa: CSVGRENTEAFF
len: 14; d_gene: NA; j_gene: TRBJ2-1; abundance: few; v_gene: TRBV10-3; CDR3nt: TGTGCCATCAGTGAGGCGGTGACTAGGAATGAGCAGTTCTTC; CDR3aa: CAISEAVTRNEQFF
len: 16; d_gene: NA; j_gene: TRBJ1-6; abundance: NA; v_gene: TRBV2; CDR3nt: TGTGCCAGCGGCCGGGATCGACCGCTCGGGTTTTCACCCCTCCACTTT; CDR3aa: CASGRDRPLGFSPLHF
len: 13; d_gene: TRBD1; j_gene: TRBJ1-1; abundance: NA; v_gene: TRBV27; CDR3nt: TGTGCCAGCAGTTGGGGGACAGGGTCTGAAGCTTTCTTT; CDR3aa: CASSWGTGSEAFF
len: 13; d_gene: NA; j_gene: TRBJ1-1; abundance: NA; v_gene: TRBV6-1; CDR3nt: TGTGCCAGCAGACTTGTTACGAACGCTGAAGCTTTCTTT; CDR3aa: CASRLVTNAEAFF
len: 15; d_gene: TRBD1; j_gene: TRBJ1-2; abundance: few; v_gene: TRBV4-2; CDR3nt: TGTGCCAGCAGCCAAGGTGAGGGACAGGATTATGGCTACACCTTC; CDR3aa: CASSQGEGQDYGYTF
len: 13; d_gene: NA; j_gene: TRBJ1-1; abundance: NA; v_gene: TRBV18; CDR3nt: TGTGCCAGCTCACCGTCGGGTCCGTCAGAAGCTTTCTTT; CDR3aa: CASSPSGPSEAFF
len: 16; d_gene: NA; j_gene: TRBJ1-2; abundance: once; v_gene: TRBV11-2; CDR3nt: TGTGCCAGCAGCTACCCAGGGACACAAAGACTCTATGGCTACACCTTC; CDR3aa: CASSYPGTQRLYGYTF
len: 17; d_gene: NA; j_gene: TRBJ2-1; abundance: NA; v_gene: TRBV5-1; CDR3nt: TGCGCCAGCGGCGACTACGGGACATTGAGCTCCTACAATGAGCAGTTCTTC; CDR3aa: CASGDYGTLSSYNEQFF
len: 14; d_gene: NA; j_gene: TRBJ1-2; abundance: few; v_gene: TRBV19; CDR3nt: TGTGCCAGTAGTATAGAACAGGTCGGAGACGGCTACACCTTC; CDR3aa: CASSIEQVGDGYTF
len: 16; d_gene: TRBD2; j_gene: TRBJ2-2; abundance: NA; v_gene: TRBV4-1; CDR3nt: TGCGCCAGCAGCCTAAGGACTAGCGGGGATACCGGGGAGCTGTTTTTT; CDR3aa: CASSLRTSGDTGELFF
len: 16; d_gene: TRBD1; j_gene: TRBJ2-6; abundance: NA; v_gene: TRBV5-4; CDR3nt: TGTGCCAGCAGCGTCGGACAGGGCGGTGGGGCCAACGTCCTGACTTTC; CDR3aa: CASSVGQGGGANVLTF
len: 15; d_gene: NA; j_gene: TRBJ2-5; abundance: NA; v_gene: TRBV7-2; CDR3nt: TGTGCCAGCAGCTCGGGAGGGGGCCCCCAAGAGACCCAGTACTTC; CDR3aa: CASSSGGGPQETQYF
len: 13; d_gene: NA; j_gene: TRBJ1-2; abundance: NA; v_gene: TRBV10-2; CDR3nt: TGCGCCAGCAGTGTAACAGATATGGGTGGCTACACCTTC; CDR3aa: CASSVTDMGGYTF
len: 14; d_gene: NA; j_gene: TRBJ1-6; abundance: NA; v_gene: TRBV12-5; CDR3nt: TGTGCTAGTGGTTTGTGGGGACTGGGTTCACCCCTCCACTTT; CDR3aa: CASGLWGLGSPLHF
len: 13; d_gene: NA; j_gene: TRBJ1-6; abundance: NA; v_gene: TRBV6-1; CDR3nt: TGTGCCAGCAGTAAACAGGGCGATTCACCCCTCCACTTT; CDR3aa: CASSKQGDSPLHF
len: 16; d_gene: TRBD2; j_gene: TRBJ2-7; abundance: NA; v_gene: TRBV4-1; CDR3nt: TGCGCCAGCAGCCAGGCAGCTAGCGGGGCATCCTACGAGCAGTACTTC; CDR3aa: CASSQAASGASYEQYF
len: 15; d_gene: TRBD1; j_gene: TRBJ2-1; abundance: NA; v_gene: TRBV7-2; CDR3nt: TGTGCCAGCAGCTTCCAGGGGGCGCGTTACAATGAGCAGTTCTTC; CDR3aa: CASSFQGARYNEQFF
len: 13; d_gene: NA; j_gene: TRBJ1-1; abundance: NA; v_gene: TRBV14; CDR3nt: TGTGCCAGCAGCCCCTGGATCGGGACTGAAGCTTTCTTT; CDR3aa: CASSPWIGTEAFF
len: 14; d_gene: NA; j_gene: TRBJ1-1; abundance: NA; v_gene: TRBV4-1; CDR3nt: TGCGCCAGCAGCCAAGATGGGGCATACACTGAAGCTTTCTTT; CDR3aa: CASSQDGAYTEAFF
len: 14; d_gene: TRBD1; j_gene: TRBJ1-1; abundance: NA; v_gene: TRBV5-1; CDR3nt: TGCGCCAGCAGCGTACGGACAGGGGATACTGAAGCTTTCTTT; CDR3aa: CASSVRTGDTEAFF
len: 13; d_gene: TRBD1; j_gene: TRBJ1-2; abundance: NA; v_gene: TRBV5-1; CDR3nt: TGCGCCAGCAGCCCGGACAGGGGTTTTGGCTACACCTTC; CDR3aa: CASSPDRGFGYTF
len: 11; d_gene: NA; j_gene: TRBJ1-2; abundance: few; v_gene: TRBV6-6; CDR3nt: TGTGCCAGCAGACTAGGAGGGTCGGACACCTTC; CDR3aa: CASRLGGSDTF
len: 15; d_gene: NA; j_gene: TRBJ2-2; abundance: few; v_gene: TRBV10-1; CDR3nt: TGCGCCAGCAGCGTAGACAGCGCGAACACCGGGGAGCTGTTTTTT; CDR3aa: CASSVDSANTGELFF
len: 15; d_gene: NA; j_gene: TRBJ2-5; abundance: NA; v_gene: TRBV6-4; CDR3nt: TGTGCCAGCAGTGAAGAGGGAGGGGGACAAGAGACCCAGTACTTC; CDR3aa: CASSEEGGGQETQYF
len: 13; d_gene: NA; j_gene: TRBJ1-1; abundance: NA; v_gene: TRBV29-1; CDR3nt: TGCAGCGTTGTTGGACAAGTGAACACTGAAGCTTTCTTT; CDR3aa: CSVVGQVNTEAFF
len: 16; d_gene: NA; j_gene: TRBJ1-4; abundance: NA; v_gene: TRBV9; CDR3nt: TGTGCCAGCAGCATGACCCAGGGGAAATGGGGAGAAAAACTGTTTTTT; CDR3aa: CASSMTQGKWGEKLFF